A selection of T cell receptor beta chains follows, all from one sample in a study of regulatory T cells in long-lasting Graves disease. TCRdb reprocessed the multiplex PCR reads via MiXCR and lists one record per CDR3 protein. The sample shows around 340,000 distinct CDR3 sequences, roughly a fifth of them seen only once. Source: peripheral blood mononuclear cells (PBMCs), taken when the disease was refractory, from a patient treated with antithyroid drugs. The receptors shown here come from a female donor with Graves disease. Both conserved end residues are part of each CDR3. The D gene is left open where the match is weak. Clone size is not always given. Where it is, it says once, few, many or a class for expanded clones.

cdr3_aa: CASSRVFSSSGNTIYF
cdr3_nt: TGTGCCAGCAGTCGAGTCTTTTCCAGCTCTGGAAACACCATATATTTT
j_call: TRBJ1-3
cdr3_length: 16
clone_size: many
v_call: TRBV6-1
d_call: .

cdr3_aa: CASSDSGGNNEQFF
cdr3_nt: TGTGCCAGCAGCGATTCGGGCGGGAACAATGAGCAGTTCTTC
j_call: TRBJ2-1
cdr3_length: 14
clone_size: .
v_call: TRBV7-2
d_call: .

cdr3_aa: CASSQDRDRDGDMNTEAFF
cdr3_nt: TGTGCCAGCAGCCAAGATCGGGACAGGGATGGTGACATGAACACTGAAGCTTTCTTT
j_call: TRBJ1-1
cdr3_length: 19
clone_size: .
v_call: TRBV3-1
d_call: TRBD1

cdr3_aa: CASSLTWTGGYEQYF
cdr3_nt: TGTGCCAGCAGCTTAACTTGGACAGGGGGCTACGAGCAGTACTTC
j_call: TRBJ2-7
cdr3_length: 15
clone_size: many
v_call: TRBV11-2
d_call: TRBD1

cdr3_aa: CASRTTGAGAEAFF
cdr3_nt: TGTGCCAGCAGGACGACAGGGGCTGGCGCTGAAGCTTTCTTT
j_call: TRBJ1-1
cdr3_length: 14
clone_size: many
v_call: TRBV6-1
d_call: TRBD1

cdr3_aa: CSASPLDSGNTEAFF
cdr3_nt: TGCAGTGCTAGTCCCTTAGACAGTGGGAACACTGAAGCTTTCTTT
j_call: TRBJ1-1
cdr3_length: 15
clone_size: medium-sized
v_call: TRBV20-1
d_call: .

cdr3_aa: CASTKAGGVTGELFF
cdr3_nt: TGTGCCAGCACCAAAGCGGGAGGAGTAACCGGGGAGCTGTTTTTT
j_call: TRBJ2-2
cdr3_length: 15
clone_size: .
v_call: TRBV7-3
d_call: TRBD2

cdr3_aa: CASSLDWDTEAFF
cdr3_nt: TGTGCCAGCAGTTTAGATTGGGACACTGAAGCTTTCTTT
j_call: TRBJ1-1
cdr3_length: 13
clone_size: .
v_call: TRBV12-3/TRBV12-4
d_call: .

cdr3_aa: CASGLGTSGTYEQYF
cdr3_nt: TGTGCCAGCGGCCTAGGGACTAGCGGGACCTACGAGCAGTACTTC
j_call: TRBJ2-7
cdr3_length: 15
clone_size: many
v_call: TRBV6-2/TRBV6-3
d_call: TRBD2

cdr3_aa: CSVVGQGKEQYF
cdr3_nt: TGCAGCGTCGTTGGACAGGGGAAAGAGCAGTACTTC
j_call: TRBJ2-7
cdr3_length: 12
clone_size: .
v_call: TRBV29-1
d_call: TRBD1

cdr3_aa: CASSPLWGRSYEQYF
cdr3_nt: TGTGCCAGCAGCCCACTCTGGGGTCGATCCTACGAGCAGTACTTC
j_call: TRBJ2-7
cdr3_length: 15
clone_size: .
v_call: TRBV11-2
d_call: .

cdr3_aa: CASSKAVFLSSYNSPLHF
cdr3_nt: TGTGCCAGCAGCAAAGCAGTATTTTTGAGCTCCTATAATTCACCCCTCCACTTT
j_call: TRBJ1-6
cdr3_length: 18
clone_size: .
v_call: TRBV7-2
d_call: .

cdr3_aa: CASSLTRDSGNQPQHF
cdr3_nt: TGTGCCAGCAGTTTAACCCGGGACAGCGGGAATCAGCCCCAGCATTTT
j_call: TRBJ1-5
cdr3_length: 16
clone_size: few
v_call: TRBV6-5
d_call: TRBD1

cdr3_aa: CASSFPRGSTIGYTF
cdr3_nt: TGTGCCAGCAGTTTTCCCCGGGGGAGTACGATTGGCTACACCTTC
j_call: TRBJ1-2
cdr3_length: 15
clone_size: many
v_call: TRBV28
d_call: .

cdr3_aa: CASSPGGPSPLHF
cdr3_nt: TGTGCCAGCAGCCCCGGGGGTCCTTCACCCCTCCACTTT
j_call: TRBJ1-6
cdr3_length: 13
clone_size: many
v_call: TRBV27
d_call: .

cdr3_aa: CANTPGGGSPLHF
cdr3_nt: TGTGCCAACACACCTGGAGGTGGGTCACCCCTCCACTTT
j_call: TRBJ1-6
cdr3_length: 13
clone_size: many
v_call: TRBV12-3/TRBV12-4
d_call: .

cdr3_aa: CASSNDRIGNEKLFF
cdr3_nt: TGTGCCAGCAGTAACGACAGGATAGGGAATGAAAAACTGTTTTTT
j_call: TRBJ1-4
cdr3_length: 15
clone_size: many
v_call: TRBV6-1
d_call: .

cdr3_aa: CASSQGPVVVYEQYF
cdr3_nt: TGCGCCAGCAGCCAGGGGCCAGTAGTAGTCTACGAGCAGTACTTC
j_call: TRBJ2-7
cdr3_length: 15
clone_size: few
v_call: TRBV4-1
d_call: .

cdr3_aa: CASSLGGGETQYF
cdr3_nt: TGTGCCAGCAGCCTCGGTGGGGGAGAGACCCAGTACTTC
j_call: TRBJ2-5
cdr3_length: 13
clone_size: many
v_call: TRBV7-9
d_call: .

cdr3_aa: CASRVLRGVAYEQYF
cdr3_nt: TGTGCCAGCAGAGTTCTCAGGGGGGTGGCCTACGAGCAGTACTTC
j_call: TRBJ2-7
cdr3_length: 15
clone_size: many
v_call: TRBV6-1
d_call: .

cdr3_aa: CASSKRGGAEQYF
cdr3_nt: TGTGCCAGTTCCAAGCGGGGGGGTGCAGAGCAGTACTTC
j_call: TRBJ2-7
cdr3_length: 13
clone_size: .
v_call: TRBV19
d_call: TRBD2

cdr3_aa: CASSYNRDTEAFF
cdr3_nt: TGTGCCAGCAGCTACAACAGGGACACTGAAGCTTTCTTT
j_call: TRBJ1-1
cdr3_length: 13
clone_size: few
v_call: TRBV7-9
d_call: .

cdr3_aa: CASRNTEVMKNTEAFF
cdr3_nt: TGTGCCAGCAGAAACACAGAGGTGATGAAGAACACTGAAGCTTTCTTT
j_call: TRBJ1-1
cdr3_length: 16
clone_size: few
v_call: TRBV7-3
d_call: .

cdr3_aa: CASTGQGGYSNQPQHF
cdr3_nt: TGTGCCAGTACAGGACAGGGGGGTTATAGCAATCAGCCCCAGCATTTT
j_call: TRBJ1-5
cdr3_length: 16
clone_size: few
v_call: TRBV19
d_call: TRBD1

cdr3_aa: CASSDIREDLNTEAFF
cdr3_nt: TGTGCCAGCAGTGATATTAGGGAGGACTTGAACACTGAAGCTTTCTTT
j_call: TRBJ1-1
cdr3_length: 16
clone_size: .
v_call: TRBV6-2/TRBV6-3
d_call: .

cdr3_aa: CASRFVGQPQHF
cdr3_nt: TGTGCCAGCAGATTTGTAGGTCAGCCCCAGCATTTT
j_call: TRBJ1-5
cdr3_length: 12
clone_size: many
v_call: TRBV6-1
d_call: .

cdr3_aa: CASSSVPYEQYF
cdr3_nt: TGTGCCAGCAGTTCAGTGCCCTACGAGCAGTACTTC
j_call: TRBJ2-7
cdr3_length: 12
clone_size: many
v_call: TRBV12-3/TRBV12-4
d_call: .

cdr3_aa: CSARSRRTIYEQYF
cdr3_nt: TGCAGTGCTAGATCGAGAAGGACGATCTACGAGCAGTACTTC
j_call: TRBJ2-7
cdr3_length: 14
clone_size: few
v_call: TRBV20-1
d_call: .

cdr3_aa: CASSLWAGGNSPLHF
cdr3_nt: TGTGCCAGCAGTTTATGGGCAGGGGGCAATTCACCCCTCCACTTT
j_call: TRBJ1-6
cdr3_length: 15
clone_size: many
v_call: TRBV12-3/TRBV12-4
d_call: TRBD1

cdr3_aa: CSVPRGRINYGYTF
cdr3_nt: TGCAGCGTCCCTCGGGGACGGATCAACTATGGCTACACCTTC
j_call: TRBJ1-2
cdr3_length: 14
clone_size: many
v_call: TRBV29-1
d_call: .

cdr3_aa: CSVEVEGAAFF
cdr3_nt: TGCAGCGTTGAAGTGGAGGGGGCCGCTTTCTTT
j_call: TRBJ1-1
cdr3_length: 11
clone_size: many
v_call: TRBV29-1
d_call: TRBD1

cdr3_aa: CASSPGLGETQYF
cdr3_nt: TGTGCCAGCAGCCCGGGACTAGGAGAGACCCAGTACTTC
j_call: TRBJ2-5
cdr3_length: 13
clone_size: many
v_call: TRBV11-3
d_call: TRBD2

cdr3_aa: CASSLQGSSGNTIYF
cdr3_nt: TGTGCCAGCAGCTTACAGGGTAGCTCTGGAAACACCATATATTTT
j_call: TRBJ1-3
cdr3_length: 15
clone_size: many
v_call: TRBV11-3
d_call: .

cdr3_aa: CASSLGPGQGKQETQYF
cdr3_nt: TGCGCCAGCAGCTTGGGGCCGGGACAGGGAAAACAAGAGACCCAGTACTTC
j_call: TRBJ2-5
cdr3_length: 17
clone_size: .
v_call: TRBV5-1
d_call: TRBD1

cdr3_aa: CAGSYSEGQTNTEAFF
cdr3_nt: TGTGCCGGCAGTTACTCAGAAGGCCAGACGAACACTGAAGCTTTCTTT
j_call: TRBJ1-1
cdr3_length: 16
clone_size: .
v_call: TRBV6-9
d_call: .

cdr3_aa: CAWSVYRTDTRAFF
cdr3_nt: TGTGCCTGGAGTGTGTATAGGACCGATACTAGAGCTTTCTTT
j_call: TRBJ1-1
cdr3_length: 14
clone_size: few
v_call: TRBV30
d_call: .

cdr3_aa: CASRTGESDTQYF
cdr3_nt: TGTGCCAGCCGAACAGGGGAGTCAGATACGCAGTATTTT
j_call: TRBJ2-3
cdr3_length: 13
clone_size: .
v_call: TRBV19
d_call: TRBD1

cdr3_aa: CASRSTGNSGANVLTF
cdr3_nt: TGTGCCAGCAGGTCCACAGGGAACTCTGGGGCCAACGTCCTGACTTTC
j_call: TRBJ2-6
cdr3_length: 16
clone_size: few
v_call: TRBV12-3/TRBV12-4
d_call: .

cdr3_aa: CASSETIGGSNEQFF
cdr3_nt: TGTGCCAGCAGTGAAACGATCGGGGGGTCTAATGAGCAGTTCTTC
j_call: TRBJ2-1
cdr3_length: 15
clone_size: once
v_call: TRBV2
d_call: TRBD2

cdr3_aa: CASSSSALRQRDEQYF
cdr3_nt: TGTGCCAGCAGCTCTAGCGCCCTTCGACAGAGGGACGAGCAGTACTTC
j_call: TRBJ2-7
cdr3_length: 16
clone_size: .
v_call: TRBV9
d_call: .